Sequencing of this T cell receptor beta chain was carried out in a study of T cell repertoires in cytomegalovirus infection. Study in general: Selection of CMV epitopes for the study included recently identified HLA-C-restricted and well-studied HLA-B-restricted ones. An indication of both CMV infection and matching HLA type came from public TCR beta signatures.

Concerning this clonotype: Its target is not known. A junction end diverges from the germline sequence, so it may reflect a read error.

The CDR3 totals 12 residues. The germline gives CDR1 SQVTM, CDR2 ANQGSEA. TCRdb processed the reads anew with MiXCR; each CDR3 protein has one entry. In the table there are 200,000 or so distinct CDR3 sequences, 35% to 40% of which are singletons. Specimen: CD8+ T cells from cultured PBMCs, collected from culture after CMV antigen stimulation. The chain uses TRBV29-1 and TRBJ2-1, with 10 bases lining up with TRBD1. This receptor was obtained from a human donor in good health (CMV status not recorded). Some clones in this sample may be carry-over from other donors' samples. The CDR3 reads CSVGDRGVEEFF. CDR3 nucleotides: TGCAGCGTCGGGGACAGGGGCGTTGAGGAGTTCTTC.